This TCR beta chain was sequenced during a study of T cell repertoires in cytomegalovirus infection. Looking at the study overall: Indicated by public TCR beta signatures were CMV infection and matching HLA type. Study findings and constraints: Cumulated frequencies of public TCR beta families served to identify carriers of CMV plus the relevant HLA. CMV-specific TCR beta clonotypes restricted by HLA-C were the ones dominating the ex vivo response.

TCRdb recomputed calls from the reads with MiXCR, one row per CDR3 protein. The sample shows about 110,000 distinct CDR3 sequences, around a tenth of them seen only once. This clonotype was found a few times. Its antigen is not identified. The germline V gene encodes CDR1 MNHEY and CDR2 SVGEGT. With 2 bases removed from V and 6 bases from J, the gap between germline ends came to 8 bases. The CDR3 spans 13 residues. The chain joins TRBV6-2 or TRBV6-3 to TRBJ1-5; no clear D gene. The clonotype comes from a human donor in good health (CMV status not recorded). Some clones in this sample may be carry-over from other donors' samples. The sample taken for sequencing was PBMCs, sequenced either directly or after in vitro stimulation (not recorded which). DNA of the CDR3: TGTGCCAGCAGTTACCTGGAGGTTCAGCCCCAGCATTTT. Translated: CASSYLEVQPQHF.